This is a list of T cell receptor beta chains from one sample in a study of control samples from healthy donors and cancer patients. Using immunoSEQ multiplex PCR, the repertoire was profiled, and TCRdb retains in-frame clones only, with some absent. The sample contains approximately 40,000 clones, about 90% of which appear only once. The sample was blood. These TCRs come from a woman aged 45-60 years in good health. The CDR3 runs from the conserved cysteine through the conserved F or W. Each record gives: J gene, V gene, clone size, D gene, CDR3 DNA, CDR3 protein. D genes are given only for firm matches. Some rows have no size entry. The others give once, few or many, or a class for an expanded clone.

J gene: TRBJ1-4; V gene: TRBV2; clone size: -; D gene: -; CDR3 DNA: TGTGCCGGTAGGGGGGCAATTGGTGAAAAACTGTTTTTT; CDR3 protein: CAGRGAIGEKLFF
J gene: TRBJ2-1; V gene: TRBV3-1/TRBV3-2; clone size: -; D gene: TRBD2; CDR3 DNA: TGTGCCAGCAGCCAAAGGGGACTAGCGGGTTTCTTC; CDR3 protein: CASSQRGLAGFF
J gene: TRBJ1-2; V gene: TRBV29-1; clone size: few; D gene: TRBD1; CDR3 DNA: TGCAGCGCCGTGGGACAGACGGGTGGCTACACCTTC; CDR3 protein: CSAVGQTGGYTF
J gene: TRBJ1-2; V gene: TRBV29-1; clone size: once; D gene: -; CDR3 DNA: TGCAGCGCTCCCTCGGACAGCAACTATGGCTACACCTTC; CDR3 protein: CSAPSDSNYGYTF
J gene: TRBJ1-5; V gene: TRBV30; clone size: -; D gene: TRBD1; CDR3 DNA: TGTGCCTGGTCGACAGGGATTGATCAGCCCCAGCATTTT; CDR3 protein: CAWSTGIDQPQHF
J gene: TRBJ1-6; V gene: TRBV7-2; clone size: -; D gene: -; CDR3 DNA: TGTGCCAGCAGCTTTCAGAGGGACACGGATTCACCCCTCCACTTT; CDR3 protein: CASSFQRDTDSPLHF
J gene: TRBJ1-2; V gene: TRBV7-9; clone size: -; D gene: -; CDR3 DNA: TGTGCCAGCAGCCCTGACGGGGGAGTGTATGGCTACACCTTC; CDR3 protein: CASSPDGGVYGYTF
J gene: TRBJ2-2; V gene: TRBV2; clone size: -; D gene: -; CDR3 DNA: TGTGCCAGCGTAGCGGACACCGGGGAGCTGTTTTTT; CDR3 protein: CASVADTGELFF
J gene: TRBJ1-2; V gene: TRBV28; clone size: -; D gene: -; CDR3 DNA: TGTGCCAGCAGTTTAATGGGGTCGGTTGACTATGGCTACACCTTC; CDR3 protein: CASSLMGSVDYGYTF
J gene: TRBJ2-5; V gene: TRBV1; clone size: -; D gene: -; CDR3 DNA: TGCACCAGCAGCCAAGATCAGAGGGGGCAAGAGACCCAGTACTTC; CDR3 protein: CTSSQDQRGQETQYF
J gene: TRBJ2-5; V gene: TRBV6-5; clone size: -; D gene: TRBD2; CDR3 DNA: TGTGCCAGCACCCCTACGGGACTAAAAGAGACCCAGTACTTC; CDR3 protein: CASTPTGLKETQYF
J gene: TRBJ1-1; V gene: TRBV15; clone size: -; D gene: -; CDR3 DNA: TGTGCCACCAGCAGAGACCCAGAGGGAGGCACTGAAGCTTTCTTT; CDR3 protein: CATSRDPEGGTEAFF
J gene: TRBJ2-1; V gene: TRBV6-6; clone size: once; D gene: -; CDR3 DNA: TGTGCCAGCAGTTACGGGGGGGAGCAGTTCTTC; CDR3 protein: CASSYGGEQFF
J gene: TRBJ1-1; V gene: TRBV5-5; clone size: -; D gene: -; CDR3 DNA: TGTGCCAGCAGCTGGACCCCCCGGGCTGAAGCTTTCTTT; CDR3 protein: CASSWTPRAEAFF
J gene: TRBJ1-3; V gene: TRBV3-1/TRBV3-2; clone size: once; D gene: -; CDR3 DNA: TGTGCCAGCAGCCAAGATGACTTGGGAGGAAACACCATATATTTT; CDR3 protein: CASSQDDLGGNTIYF
J gene: TRBJ2-3; V gene: TRBV7-9; clone size: -; D gene: TRBD2; CDR3 DNA: TGTGCCAGCAGCTCCACAAGCGGGGTCGATACGCAGTATTTT; CDR3 protein: CASSSTSGVDTQYF